The 25 T cell receptor beta chains reported below all come from one sample, sequenced in a study of blood T cell repertoires in COVID-19. Profiled with immunoSEQ multiplex PCR; TCRdb holds only in-frame clones, not every one. The sample yields 90,000 to 95,000 clones, 88% seen once. Sequenced input: peripheral blood. The receptors come from an elderly woman with active COVID-19.

The gene calls are TRBV10-3 and TRBJ2-1, with D possibly being TRBD1 (5 bases). The CDR3 sequence is 13 residues long. Germline lookup yields CDR1 ENHRY and CDR2 SYGVKD. Between the trimmed V and J ends, which lost 4 bases and 9 bases, there was a span of 13 bases. This CDR3 is CAISGQLRGEQFF. CDR3 coding DNA: TGTGCCATCAGTGGTCAATTAAGGGGTGAGCAGTTCTTC.

The chain recombines TRBV18 with TRBJ2-7; the D is unclear. Germline V gene lookup returns CDR1 KGHSH and CDR2 LQKENI. This CDR3 region has 12 residues. V lost 3 bases and J lost 0, with 3 bases in between. This chain's CDR3 is CASSPSSYEQYF. In nucleotides, the CDR3 is TGTGCCAGCTCACCCTCCTCCTACGAGCAGTACTTC.

The chain joins TRBV6-2 or TRBV6-3 to TRBJ2-1, with 12 bases lining up with TRBD1. This CDR3 has 19 residues. V gave up 5 bases and J gave up 7 bases; unmatched junction bases: 18. The germline CDR1 and CDR2 sequences are MNHEY and SVGEGT. The CDR3 region is CASSTLRDRGRSGTNEQFF. As DNA, the CDR3 is TGTGCCAGCAGTACCCTTCGGGACAGGGGGCGCTCGGGAACTAATGAGCAGTTCTTC.

The chain joins TRBV6-2 or TRBV6-3 to TRBJ2-3; 11 positions agree with TRBD2. V lost 5 bases, J lost 2 bases, and 3 bases stayed unmatched. CDR1 and CDR2 (germline): MNHEY, SVGEGT. The CDR3 loop spans 15 amino acids. The chain's CDR3 is CASSRLAGYTDTQYF. Written as DNA, the CDR3 is TGTGCCAGCAGTAGACTAGCGGGGTACACAGATACGCAGTATTTT.

The rearrangement joins TRBV5-4 to TRBJ1-3, with D possibly matching TRBD1 (5 bases). The V gene's germline CDR1 is SGHNT and CDR2 YYREEE (reference sequence). The CDR3 loop spans 16 amino acids. V was shortened by 0 bases and J by 0 bases, with 10 bases between the two germline ends. The CDR3 sequence: CASSLGGHPSGNTIYF. The DNA for the CDR3 is TGTGCCAGCAGCTTGGGTGGACACCCCTCTGGAAACACCATATATTTT.

This clone was seen once. The chain combines TRBV7-3 with TRBJ2-3; no clear D gene. The germline gives CDR1 SGHTA, CDR2 FQGTGA. Trimming stripped 2 bases from V and 2 bases from J, with 5 bases between. CDR3 length: 13 residues. CDR3 protein: CASSLVSTDTQYF. The CDR3, as DNA: TGTGCCAGCAGCTTAGTCTCCACAGATACGCAGTATTTT.

The chain is built from TRBV5-1 and TRBJ2-3; possible D gene TRBD2, 5 bases. V lost 5 bases and J lost 3, with 10 bases in between. Germline lookup yields CDR1 SGHRS and CDR2 YFSETQ. There are 13 residues in the CDR3. The CDR3 DNA reads as TGCGCCAGCAGGCATCCGGGAACAGATACGCAGTATTTT. Residues: CASRHPGTDTQYF.

The rearrangement joins TRBV2 to TRBJ2-2; no reliable D call. The CDR3 covers 14 residues. Germline CDR1 reads SNHLY; CDR2 reads FYNNEI. Trimming removed 6 bases from V and 5 bases from J, with 13 bases in between. The CDR3 sequence: CASSALPGTGELFF. CDR3 in DNA: TGTGCCAGCAGCGCCCTCCCGGGTACCGGGGAGCTGTTTTTT. The full variable domain, in which reference TRBV2 and TRBJ2-2 provide the parts outside the CDR3, is EPEVTQTPSHQVTQMGQEVILRCVPISNHLYFYWYRQILGQKVEFLVSFYNNEISEKSEIFDDQFSVERPDGSNFTLKIRSTKLEDSAMYFCASSALPGTGELFFGEGSRLTVL.

The gene calls are TRBV5-1 and TRBJ1-4, with D possibly matching TRBD1 (5 bases). V was shortened by 0 bases and J by 8 bases, with 14 bases between the two germline ends. Looked up from germline, CDR1 is SGHRS and CDR2 is YFSETQ. This CDR3 has 15 residues. The CDR3 region is CASSLAGGRPEKLFF. CDR3 coding DNA: TGCGCCAGCAGCTTGGCCGGGGGGAGACCAGAAAAACTGTTTTTT.

This sequence joins TRBV24-1 and TRBJ2-1, with 11 bases identical to TRBD2. The CDR3 spans 16 residues. The V and J ends lost 3 bases and 5 bases, in that order; junction bases with no gene match: 5. Looked up from germline, CDR1 is KGHDR and CDR2 is SFDVKD. The CDR3 region is CATSDPGTSGNNEQFF. CDR3 nucleotide sequence: TGTGCCACCAGTGATCCCGGGACTAGCGGAAACAATGAGCAGTTCTTC.

The chain is built from TRBV1 and TRBJ2-7; the table assigns TRBD2, which was not confirmed against the DNA. TRBV1 is tagged as a pseudogene. This CDR3 spans 15 amino acids. CDR3 residues: CTSSQDFKRFYEQYF. The DNA of the CDR3 is TGCACCAGCAGCCAAGATTTTAAGCGGTTCTACGAGCAGTACTTC.

The rearrangement uses TRBV19 and TRBJ1-1; 7 nucleotides align to TRBD1. Trimming cost V 5 bases and J 6 bases; bases outside gene matches: 12. Per the germline V gene, CDR1 is LNHDA and CDR2 is SQIVND (reference sequence). CDR3 length: 15 amino acids. This CDR3 is CASSLWGQRIAEAFF. DNA of the CDR3: TGTGCCAGTAGTCTCTGGGGACAGAGAATCGCTGAAGCTTTCTTT.

This clone was recorded a few times. The chain joins TRBV24-1 to TRBJ2-7; 10 nucleotides align to TRBD1. J was trimmed by 2 bases and V by 6 bases; bases with no gene match: 3. Germline CDR1 is KGHDR and CDR2 is SFDVKD. The CDR3 contains 14 residues. The CDR3 sequence: CATSSGQGAYEQYF. The CDR3 DNA reads TGTGCCACCAGTTCCGGACAGGGGGCCTACGAGCAGTACTTC.

The chain is built from TRBV14 and TRBJ1-1, with a weak D call TRBD1 (5 bases). The germline V gene has CDR1 SGHDN and CDR2 FVKESK. Trimming cost V 2 bases and J 1 base, with 11 bases left between them. CDR3 length: 15 amino acids. This chain's CDR3 is CASSQWGRPNTEAFF. The CDR3 DNA is TGTGCCAGCAGCCAATGGGGCCGCCCGAACACTGAAGCTTTCTTT.

The chain couples TRBV10-3 to TRBJ1-6; possibly TRBD1 for D (5 bases). V was pared by 10 bases and J by 7 bases, with 23 bases between. The CDR3 contains 16 residues. CDR1 is ENHRY, CDR2 SYGVKD, per germline. CDR3 region: CATTPLGQERNSPLHF. The CDR3 DNA sequence: TGTGCCACCACTCCACTGGGGCAGGAGAGGAATTCACCCCTCCACTTT.

This chain uses TRBV29-1 with TRBJ2-3, with a weak D call TRBD2 (6 bases). Germline lookup yields CDR1 SQVTM and CDR2 ANQGSEA. V lost 3 bases, J lost 2 bases, and 15 bases lay in between. This CDR3 comprises 15 residues. The CDR3 spells CSVDRGTGNTDTQYF. The CDR3 coding sequence is TGCAGCGTTGATCGCGGGACCGGAAACACAGATACGCAGTATTTT.

On this clone: One junction end does not reproduce the germline sequence, and a read error may be involved. V and J are TRBV27 and TRBJ1-2; D might be TRBD1 (6 bases). Germline CDR1 reads MNHEY; CDR2 reads SMNVEV (reference sequence). The CDR3 spans 13 residues. The CDR3 reads CASRFGTNYGYTF. Written as DNA, the CDR3 is TGTGCCAGCCGTTTCGGGACAAACTATGGCTACACCTTC.

The rearrangement uses TRBV6-1 and TRBJ2-3; TRBD2 matches at 10 bases. Per the germline V gene, CDR1 is MNHNS and CDR2 is SASEGT. This CDR3 has 15 amino acids. The trim removed 2 bases at V and 5 bases at J, leaving 4 bases unmatched. The CDR3 sequence is CASSELAGVLDTQYF. CDR3 DNA: TGTGCCAGCAGTGAACTAGCGGGAGTTTTAGATACGCAGTATTTT.

V and J are TRBV28 and TRBJ2-1, with a weak D call TRBD1 (5 bases). Germline V gene sequence: CDR1 MDHEN, CDR2 SYDVKM. Trimming removed 5 bases at V and 1 base at J, with 15 bases between. The CDR3 consists of 16 residues. The CDR3 nucleotides read TGTGCCAGCAGTGAAACAGGTTTTTATTCCTACAATGAGCAGTTCTTC. This codes for CASSETGFYSYNEQFF.

At least ten counts were recorded for this clone. V usage is TRBV4-2 and J usage is TRBJ2-7; TRBD1 matches 9 bases. Per germline, CDR1 LGHNA and CDR2 YNFKEQ. Trimming cost V 0 bases and J 7 bases; bases outside gene matches: 13. The CDR3 is 17 residues long. CDR3 DNA sequence: TGTGCCAGCAGCCAAGAAAGACACGGGACAGGGACCATTGAGCAGTACTTC. It is translated as CASSQERHGTGTIEQYF.

The rearrangement links TRBV29-1 to TRBJ2-7; no reliable D call. Trimming removed 4 bases from V and 2 bases from J, with 9 bases in between. In germline, CDR1 is SQVTM, CDR2 ANQGSEA. The CDR3 sequence is 12 residues long. The CDR3 reads CSVAASAYEQYF. The CDR3 DNA reads TGCAGCGTTGCAGCCAGCGCCTACGAGCAGTACTTC.

J is TRBJ2-5 and V is TRBV7-2; TRBD2 is a possible D gene (6 bases). The V and J ends lost 5 bases and 1 base respectively, with 17 bases between them. CDR3 size: 16 residues. The germline V gene has CDR1 SGHTA and CDR2 FQGNSA. This CDR3 reads CASSLQGGGSQETQYF. The CDR3, as DNA: TGTGCCAGCAGCCTCCAGGGTGGGGGGAGCCAAGAGACCCAGTACTTC.

The V and J genes are TRBV6-1 and TRBJ2-3; 11 bases match TRBD2. V shed 2 bases, J shed 3 bases, and the junction held 7 bases outside the gene matches. The germline V gene has CDR1 MNHNS and CDR2 SASEGT. The CDR3 extends over 17 amino acids. CDR3 DNA sequence: TGTGCCAGCAGTGAACACCCGGGACTAGCGGAAACAGATACGCAGTATTTT. It encodes CASSEHPGLAETDTQYF.

The rearrangement links TRBV7-9 to TRBJ2-2; no reliable D call. This CDR3 is 16 amino acids long. Trimming stripped 2 bases from V and 7 bases from J, with 17 bases between. Germline assignment: CDR1 SEHNR and CDR2 FQNEAQ (reference sequence). In nucleotides, the CDR3 is TGTGCCAGCAGCTTAACCCGAACCGCCTACGACGGGGAGCTGTTTTTT. Its translation: CASSLTRTAYDGELFF.

V is TRBV2 and J is TRBJ2-5; 11 bases agree with TRBD2. In germline, CDR1 is SNHLY, CDR2 FYNNEI. V dropped 6 bases and J dropped 4; count of bases not matched to a gene: 4. This CDR3 comprises 14 residues. CDR3 coding DNA: TGTGCCAGCAGGGGCGGACTAGCGGGAGAGACCCAGTACTTC. It translates to CASRGGLAGETQYF.